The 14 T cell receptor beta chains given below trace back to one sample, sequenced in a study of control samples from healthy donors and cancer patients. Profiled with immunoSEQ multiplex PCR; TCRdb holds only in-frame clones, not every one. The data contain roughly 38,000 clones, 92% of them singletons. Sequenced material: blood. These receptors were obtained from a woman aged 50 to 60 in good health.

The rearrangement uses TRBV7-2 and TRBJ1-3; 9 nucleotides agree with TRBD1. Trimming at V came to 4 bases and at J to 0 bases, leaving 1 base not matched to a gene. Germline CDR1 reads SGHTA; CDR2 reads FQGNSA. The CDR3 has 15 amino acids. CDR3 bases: TGTGCCAGCAGCTGGGACAGGGTCTCTGGAAACACCATATATTTT. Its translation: CASSWDRVSGNTIYF.

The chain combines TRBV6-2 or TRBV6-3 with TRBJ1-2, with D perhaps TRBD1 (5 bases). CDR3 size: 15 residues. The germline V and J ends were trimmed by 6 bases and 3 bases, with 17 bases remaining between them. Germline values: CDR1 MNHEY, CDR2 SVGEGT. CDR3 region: CASSNGGEPHYGYTF. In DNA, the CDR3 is TGTGCCAGCAGCAACGGAGGGGAGCCTCACTATGGCTACACCTTC.

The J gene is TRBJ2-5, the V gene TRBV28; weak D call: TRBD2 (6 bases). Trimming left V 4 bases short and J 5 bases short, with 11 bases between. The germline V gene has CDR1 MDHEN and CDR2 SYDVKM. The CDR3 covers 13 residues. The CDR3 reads CASSSGRGETQYF. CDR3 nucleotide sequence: TGTGCCAGCAGTTCCGGACGGGGGGAGACCCAGTACTTC.

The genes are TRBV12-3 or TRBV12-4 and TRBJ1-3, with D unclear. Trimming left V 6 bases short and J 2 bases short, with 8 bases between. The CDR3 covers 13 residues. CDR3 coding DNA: TGTGCCAGCAGGCTTCTCACTGGAAACACCATATATTTT. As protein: CASRLLTGNTIYF.

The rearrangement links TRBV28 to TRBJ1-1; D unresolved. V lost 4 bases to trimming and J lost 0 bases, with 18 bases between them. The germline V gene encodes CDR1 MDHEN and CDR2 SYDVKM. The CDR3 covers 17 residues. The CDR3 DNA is TGTGCCAGCAGTTCGGGCCCGGGTTCTGGGGTGAACACTGAAGCTTTCTTT. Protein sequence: CASSSGPGSGVNTEAFF.

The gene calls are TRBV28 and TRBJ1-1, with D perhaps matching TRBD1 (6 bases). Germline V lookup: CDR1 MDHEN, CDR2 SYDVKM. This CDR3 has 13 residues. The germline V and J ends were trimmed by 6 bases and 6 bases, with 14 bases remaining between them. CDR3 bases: TGTGCCAGCAGCAAACAGGGAACATCTGAAGCTTTCTTT. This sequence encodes CASSKQGTSEAFF.

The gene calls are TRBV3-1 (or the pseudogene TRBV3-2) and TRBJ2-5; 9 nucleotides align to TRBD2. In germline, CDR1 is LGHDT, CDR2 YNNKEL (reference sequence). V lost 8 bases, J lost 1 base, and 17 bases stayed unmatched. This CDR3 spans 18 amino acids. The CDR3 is CASARGTALAGFQETQYF. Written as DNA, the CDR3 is TGTGCCAGCGCAAGGGGGACCGCGCTAGCGGGATTCCAAGAGACCCAGTACTTC.

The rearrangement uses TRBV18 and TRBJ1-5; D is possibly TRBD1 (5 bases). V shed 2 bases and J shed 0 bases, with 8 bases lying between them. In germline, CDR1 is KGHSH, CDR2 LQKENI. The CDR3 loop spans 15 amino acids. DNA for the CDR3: TGTGCCAGCTCACCAGGAGGGGATAGCAATCAGCCCCAGCATTTT. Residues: CASSPGGDSNQPQHF. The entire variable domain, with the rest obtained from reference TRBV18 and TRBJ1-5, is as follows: NAGVMQNPRHLVRRRGQEARLRCSPMKGHSHVYWYRQLPEEGLKFMVYLQKENIIDESGMPKERFSAEFPKEGPSILRIQQVVRGDSAAYFCASSPGGDSNQPQHFGDGTRLSIL.

The CDR3 DNA reads as TGTGCCAGCGCCCAGCGAAAAGGGACCTACGAGCAGTACTTC. This encodes CASAQRKGTYEQYF. The chain uses TRBV7-8 and TRBJ2-7; D gene ambiguous. The V gene lost 8 bases and the J gene lost 2 bases, with 16 bases spanning the gap. Germline V gene sequence: CDR1 SGHVS, CDR2 FQNEAQ. The CDR3 runs 14 residues.

CDR3 coding DNA: TGTGCCAGCAGTTTTGGGGGGGGATGGCTCCACTTT. This sequence encodes CASSFGGGWLHF. The chain recombines TRBV27 with TRBJ1-6; the D gene is possibly TRBD1 (5 bases). Germline CDR1 and CDR2: MNHEY and SMNVEV (reference sequence). Trimming pared 3 bases from V and 16 bases from J, leaving 13 bases between. The CDR3 is made up of 12 amino acids.

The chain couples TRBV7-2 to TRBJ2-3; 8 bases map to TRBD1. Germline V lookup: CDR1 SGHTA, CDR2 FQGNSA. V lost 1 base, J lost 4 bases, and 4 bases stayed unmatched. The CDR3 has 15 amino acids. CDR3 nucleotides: TGTGCCAGCAGCTTAGTCTCCAGGGGGCCAGATACGCAGTATTTT. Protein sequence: CASSLVSRGPDTQYF.

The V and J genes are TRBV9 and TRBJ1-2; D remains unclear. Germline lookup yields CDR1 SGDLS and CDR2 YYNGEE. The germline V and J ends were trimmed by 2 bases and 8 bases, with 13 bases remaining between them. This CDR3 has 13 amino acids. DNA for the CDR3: TGTGCCAGCAGCGTCCCGGGTCAAGGGGGCTACACCTTC. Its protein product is CASSVPGQGGYTF.

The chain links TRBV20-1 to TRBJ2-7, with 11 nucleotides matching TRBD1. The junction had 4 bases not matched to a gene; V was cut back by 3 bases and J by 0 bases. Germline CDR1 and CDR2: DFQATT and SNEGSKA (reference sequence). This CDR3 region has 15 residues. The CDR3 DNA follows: TGCAGTGCTAGTGGGACAGGGGGAAACTCCTACGAGCAGTACTTC. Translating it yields CSASGTGGNSYEQYF.

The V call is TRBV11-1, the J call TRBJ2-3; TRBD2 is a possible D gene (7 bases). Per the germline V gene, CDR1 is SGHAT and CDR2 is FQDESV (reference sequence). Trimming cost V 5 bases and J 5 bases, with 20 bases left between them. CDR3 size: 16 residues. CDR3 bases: TGTGCCAGCAGCACCGTGGAGTGGAGGGGGGGAGATACGCAGTATTTT. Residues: CASSTVEWRGGDTQYF.